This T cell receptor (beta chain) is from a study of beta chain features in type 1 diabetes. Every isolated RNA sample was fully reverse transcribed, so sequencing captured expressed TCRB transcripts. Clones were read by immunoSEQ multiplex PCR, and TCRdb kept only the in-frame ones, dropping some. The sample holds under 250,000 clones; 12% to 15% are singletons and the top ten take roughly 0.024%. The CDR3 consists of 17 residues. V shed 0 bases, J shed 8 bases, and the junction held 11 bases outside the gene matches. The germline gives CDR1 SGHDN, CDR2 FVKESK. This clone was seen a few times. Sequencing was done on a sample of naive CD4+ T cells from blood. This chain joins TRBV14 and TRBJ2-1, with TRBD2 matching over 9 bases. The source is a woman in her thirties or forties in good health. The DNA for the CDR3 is TGTGCCAGCAGCCAAGATCTTGCGACTAGCGGCCCTTATGAGCAGTTCTTC. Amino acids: CASSQDLATSGPYEQFF.